The 2 T cell receptor beta chains in this list originate from one sample, sequenced in a study of spatial heterogeneity in lung cancer. Time point meaning: sample taken at primary tumor resection. TCRdb itself ran the 5' RACE reads through MiXCR, one entry per CDR3 protein. The profile covers some 55,000 distinct CDR3 sequences, with approximately 6% appearing a single time and roughly 14% taken by the ten largest. The starting material was PBMCs, obtained at surgery. The origin of the receptors is a female donor with early-stage non-small cell lung cancer.

This clonotype occurred many times. The rearrangement joins TRBV2 to TRBJ1-1; D not certain. Trimming pared 2 bases from V and 1 base from J, leaving 8 bases between. Germline V gene sequence: CDR1 SNHLY, CDR2 FYNNEI. CDR3 size: 14 residues. The DNA of the CDR3 is TGTGCCAGCAGTGAATATGGAAGGAACACTGAAGCTTTCTTT. It encodes CASSEYGRNTEAFF. The full variable domain, completed using reference TRBV2 and TRBJ1-1, is EPEVTQTPSHQVTQMGQEVILRCVPISNHLYFYWYRQILGQKVEFLVSFYNNEISEKSEIFDDQFSVERPDGSNFTLKIRSTKLEDSAMYFCASSEYGRNTEAFFGQGTRLTVV.

This clonotype was picked up many times. V gene TRBV29-1 combines with J gene TRBJ2-2, with 9 nucleotides matching TRBD2. Trimming removed 0 bases from V and 8 bases from J; junction bases left unmatched: 7. The CDR3 has 15 residues. Germline V gives CDR1 SQVTM, CDR2 ANQGSEA. The CDR3 is CSVEEQRGVDGELFF. In DNA form, the CDR3 reads TGCAGCGTTGAAGAACAGCGGGGGGTGGATGGGGAGCTGTTTTTT.